This passage covers 9 T cell receptor beta chains from one sample sequenced in a study of blood T cell repertoires in COVID-19. Clones were sequenced by immunoSEQ multiplex PCR, and TCRdb holds only the in-frame ones, with some missing. The repertoire holds over 70,000 clones, with roughly nine tenths as singletons. Sequences were obtained from peripheral blood. The receptors shown here come from a man aged 45 to 65 with COVID-19, enrolled during active disease.

This clone came up once. This chain uses TRBV27 with TRBJ1-5, with a tentative D call TRBD1 (5 bases). Germline assignment: CDR1 MNHEY and CDR2 SMNVEV (reference sequence). Trimming took off 0 bases at V and 0 bases at J, with 9 bases between the two ends. The CDR3 extends over 16 amino acids. The DNA for the CDR3 is TGTGCCAGCAGTTTATCTTGGGGCCCTAGCAATCAGCCCCAGCATTTT. This encodes CASSLSWGPSNQPQHF.

Regarding this clone: Compared with germline, one end of the junction differs, possibly owing to a read error. The chain is built from TRBV19 and TRBJ1-2, with 11 bases matching TRBD1. The V gene's germline CDR1 is LNHDA and CDR2 SQIVND (reference sequence). The CDR3 runs to 14 residues. The chain's CDR3 is CVSSAGQGAYGYTF. DNA of the CDR3: TGTGTCAGTAGTGCCGGACAGGGGGCATATGGCTACACCTTC.

This clone was picked up a small number of times. The V and J genes are TRBV5-6 and TRBJ1-5; 9 bases align to TRBD1. From germline, CDR1 is SGHDT and CDR2 YYEEEE. This CDR3 comprises 15 residues. J gave up 7 bases and V 6 bases, and 11 bases lay outside the gene matches. DNA for the CDR3: TGTGCCAGCACCAAGCGCAGGACAGGGGACCAGCCCCAGCATTTT. Protein: CASTKRRTGDQPQHF. Filled out from reference TRBV5-6 and TRBJ1-5, the complete variable domain reads DAGVTQSPTHLIKTRGQQVTLRCSPKSGHDTVSWYQQALGQGPQFIFQYYEEEERQRGNFPDRFSGHQFPNYSSELNVNALLLGDSALYLCASTKRRTGDQPQHFGDGTRLSIL.

The chain couples TRBV2 to TRBJ1-5; 10 bases fit TRBD1. Per the germline V gene, CDR1 is SNHLY and CDR2 is FYNNEI. This CDR3 is built from 16 residues. V was pared by 6 bases and J by 2 bases, with 7 bases of the junction left unmatched. Here the CDR3 DNA reads TGTGCCAGCAGAACGACAGGGGGCTCGGGCAATCAGCCCCAGCATTTT. Amino acid sequence: CASRTTGGSGNQPQHF.

The gene calls are TRBV19 and TRBJ2-3, with 7 bases aligning to TRBD1. V dropped 0 bases and J dropped 2; count of bases not matched to a gene: 5. Germline CDR1 and CDR2: LNHDA and SQIVND (reference sequence). The CDR3 consists of 16 residues. The CDR3 loop reads CASSIDVGQNTDTQYF. CDR3 sequence (DNA): TGTGCCAGTAGTATAGACGTGGGACAGAACACAGATACGCAGTATTTT. The variable domain in full, with the rest retrieved from reference TRBV19 and TRBJ2-3, is DGGITQSPKYLFRKEGQNVTLSCEQNLNHDAMYWYRQDPGQGLRLIYYSQIVNDFQKGDIAEGYSVSREKKESFPLTVTSAQKNPTAFYLCASSIDVGQNTDTQYFGPGTRLTVL.

CDR3 nucleotide sequence: TGTGCCACCAGCGGGCCCAGGGGTGACACTGAAGCTTTCTTT. Protein: CATSGPRGDTEAFF. The chain is built from TRBV15 and TRBJ1-1; a weak D match, TRBD1 (6 bases). This CDR3 contains 14 residues. Deletions cut 5 bases from V and 3 bases from J, with 13 bases between. Germline lookup yields CDR1 LNHNV and CDR2 YYDKDF (reference sequence).

The V and J genes are TRBV6-5 and TRBJ2-1; 7 nucleotides align to TRBD2. V lost 7 bases to trimming and J lost 5 bases; unmatched junction nucleotides: 2. CDR1 and CDR2 (germline): MNHEY, SVGAGI. The CDR3 consists of 12 residues. This CDR3 is CASIGGNNEQFF. CDR3 sequence (DNA): TGTGCCAGCATCGGGGGGAACAATGAGCAGTTCTTC.

The CDR3: CASSLAGQGGEKLFF. CDR3 nucleotides: TGTGCCAGCAGCTTGGCCGGTCAGGGGGGTGAAAAACTGTTTTTT. This rearrangement joins TRBV5-4 to TRBJ1-4, with TRBD1 identical over 7 bases. J was trimmed by 7 bases and V by 0 bases; bases with no gene match: 6. The CDR3 loop spans 15 amino acids. Germline CDR1 is SGHNT and CDR2 is YYREEE (reference sequence). The full variable domain, rest sourced from reference TRBV5-4 and TRBJ1-4, is ETGVTQSPTHLIKTRGQQVTLRCSSQSGHNTVSWYQQALGQGPQFIFQYYREEENGRGNFPPRFSGLQFPNYSSELNVNALELDDSALYLCASSLAGQGGEKLFFGSGTQLSVL.

The genes are TRBV30 and TRBJ1-2; a possible D gene is TRBD1 (6 bases). Germline V gives CDR1 GTSNPN, CDR2 SVGIG (reference sequence). Trimming left V 3 bases short and J 8 bases short, with 13 bases between. This CDR3 is built from 12 residues. The CDR3 DNA follows: TGTGCCTGGAGCAGGGGTTCGCGGGGCTACACCTTC. This gives the protein CAWSRGSRGYTF.